A selection of T cell receptor beta chains follows, all from one sample in a study of shared clonotypes between healthy human individuals. Some clones are missing from TCRdb's copy, which holds only in-frame ones; the method was immunoSEQ multiplex PCR. This table holds millions of clones, roughly 94% found once. Sequencing was done on a sample of naive CD4+ T cells sorted from blood. The receptors shown here come from a man aged 18 to 29 in good health. CDR3s include the opening cysteine and the closing phenylalanine or tryptophan. The D gene is left open where the match is weak. For some rows the clone size is stated as once, few or many, or as a class when expanded; others skip it.

size	V	J	D	DNA	CDR3
-	TRBV5-1	TRBJ2-5	TRBD2	TGCGCCAGCAGCTTGGCCGGGGGGAAGTACCAAGAGACCCAGTACTTC	CASSLAGGKYQETQYF
few	TRBV6-1	TRBJ1-1	-	TGTGCCAGCAGTGAATTGTGGAACACTGAAGCTTTCTTT	CASSELWNTEAFF
-	TRBV28	TRBJ1-5	TRBD1	TGTGCCAGCAGTCAGGGGGGGCCTGGCAATCAGCCCCAGCATTTT	CASSQGGPGNQPQHF
-	TRBV6-6	TRBJ1-5	-	TGTGCCAGCAGTTACTTGGGGGCGGGCAATCAGCCCCAGCATTTT	CASSYLGAGNQPQHF
-	TRBV6-5	TRBJ2-7	TRBD1	TGTGCCAGCAGTTATGACAGGGGCTACGAGCAGTACTTC	CASSYDRGYEQYF
-	TRBV10-3	TRBJ2-7	TRBD2	TGTGCCATCAGCACCGGGACTACGGACGAGCAGTACTTC	CAISTGTTDEQYF
-	TRBV7-9	TRBJ1-5	-	TGTGCCAGCAGCTTTGGGGACCGGGGAAGCAATCAGCCCCAGCATTTT	CASSFGDRGSNQPQHF
-	TRBV27	TRBJ2-2	-	TGTGCCAGCAGTCCCCCTTTCACCGGGGAGCTGTTTTTT	CASSPPFTGELFF
-	TRBV7-6	TRBJ1-5	-	TGTGCCAGCAGCTTAAACGGGGGGGATCAGCCCCAGCATTTT	CASSLNGGDQPQHF
-	TRBV11-2	TRBJ1-1	-	TGTGCCAGCAGCTTTTCTCCGGCGGCGGCCACTGAAGCTTTCTTT	CASSFSPAAATEAFF
-	TRBV6-5	TRBJ2-7	-	TGTGCCAGCAGTTACAGCCCCCTCAGTCCTTACGAGCAGTACTTC	CASSYSPLSPYEQYF
once	TRBV28	TRBJ2-5	-	TGTGCCAGCAGCCCCCAAAAGTATGAGACCCAGTACTTC	CASSPQKYETQYF
-	TRBV28	TRBJ1-2	-	TGTGCCAGCAGACCCGCGTCCTATAACTATGGCTACACCTTC	CASRPASYNYGYTF
once	TRBV5-1	TRBJ1-1	-	TGCGCCAGCTGCCGAACCCCCCACCCGGACACTGAAGCTTTCTTT	CASCRTPHPDTEAFF
-	TRBV13	TRBJ2-7	-	TGTGCCAGCAGCTTAGCGGGAGCCAACTACGAGCAGTACTTC	CASSLAGANYEQYF
-	TRBV7-2	TRBJ2-1	-	TGTGCCAGCAGCCCCGCTACGGGATCCCGGGCTGAGCAGTTCTTC	CASSPATGSRAEQFF
once	TRBV5-8	TRBJ2-5	-	TGTGCCAGCAGCTCCGGACAGCCTAAGGGAGAGACCCAGTACTTC	CASSSGQPKGETQYF
once	TRBV7-8	TRBJ1-4	-	TGTGCCAGCAGCGCCGAGGGGGTAACTAATGAAAAACTGTTTTTT	CASSAEGVTNEKLFF
-	TRBV28	TRBJ1-2	-	TGTGCCACCAAGTCCTTAGACTATGGCTACACCTTC	CATKSLDYGYTF
once	TRBV4-3	TRBJ1-1	-	TGCGCCAGCAGCCAAGCCGGTGAAGCTTTCTTT	CASSQAGEAFF
once	TRBV7-9	TRBJ1-1	-	TGTGCCAGCAGCTTAGGGTCCGGGGTGGACACTGAAGCTTTCTTT	CASSLGSGVDTEAFF
once	TRBV4-1	TRBJ1-4	-	TGCGCCAGCAGCCAAGTGGGACTAATCAATGAAAAACTGTTTTTT	CASSQVGLINEKLFF
-	TRBV29-1	TRBJ1-1	-	TGCAGCGTTGAGGGACTAATGGGTAACACTGAAGCTTTCTTT	CSVEGLMGNTEAFF
-	TRBV6-9	TRBJ2-3	-	TGTGCCAGCAAAAGGGGTTTCTTAGGGGGTACGCAGTATTTT	CASKRGFLGGTQYF
-	TRBV7-6	TRBJ2-5	-	TGTGCCAGCAGCTTAGAAGAGGGGAAGACCCAGTACTTC	CASSLEEGKTQYF
-	TRBV30	TRBJ1-1	TRBD1	TGTGCCGGGGACAGGGGCGGGGACACTGAAGCTTTCTTT	CAGDRGGDTEAFF
-	TRBV6-5	TRBJ2-2	-	TGTGCCACCGCGGGGAGCAGGGGCTTCCACGGGGAGCTGTTTTTT	CATAGSRGFHGELFF
-	TRBV14	TRBJ2-3	TRBD2	TGTGCCAGCAGCCACGGGGGGGCAGATACGCAGTATTTT	CASSHGGADTQYF
-	TRBV5-1	TRBJ2-7	TRBD2	TGCGCCAGCAGCTTGGTCCTAGCGGGAGAAGGCGAGCAGTACTTC	CASSLVLAGEGEQYF
-	TRBV5-1	TRBJ2-7	-	TGCGCCAGCAGCCCAGGGCCATCTGGCGAGCAGTACTTC	CASSPGPSGEQYF
-	TRBV5-1	TRBJ2-5	-	TGCGCCAGCAGCCCTCTGGGGAGCGTACAAGAGACCCAGTACTTC	CASSPLGSVQETQYF
-	TRBV9	TRBJ2-1	TRBD1	TGTGCCAGCAACGGACAGGGGGCCGATGAGCAGTTCTTC	CASNGQGADEQFF
-	TRBV2	TRBJ2-1	-	TGTGCCAGCAGTGAAAGGCGGGACGGGCGCAATGAGCAGTTCTTC	CASSERRDGRNEQFF
-	TRBV4-1	TRBJ1-4	-	TGCGCCAGCAGCCAAGATCTTGAGGGTCGGGGTGAAAAACTGTTTTTT	CASSQDLEGRGEKLFF
-	TRBV5-1	TRBJ2-5	TRBD1	TGCGCCAGCAAGTGGGGGAAGACAGGGGAGACCCAGTACTTC	CASKWGKTGETQYF
-	TRBV6-5	TRBJ2-7	-	TGTGCCAGCAGCCCGCCGGGACACTACGAGCAGTACTTC	CASSPPGHYEQYF
-	TRBV9	TRBJ1-1	-	TGTGCCAGCAGCGAAGGGGACGTAGTAAACACTGAAGCTTTCTTT	CASSEGDVVNTEAFF
-	TRBV23-1	TRBJ1-5	-	TGCGCCAGCAGTCAATCGCCGGGGGGCCAGCCCCAGCATTTT	CASSQSPGGQPQHF
-	TRBV19	TRBJ1-1	TRBD1	TGTGCCAGTAGTAGGGACAGGGGAGGCACTGAAGCTTTCTTT	CASSRDRGGTEAFF
once	TRBV5-6	TRBJ1-5	-	TGTGCCAGCAGCTTGCGGGGTTTTGACAATCAGCCCCAGCATTTT	CASSLRGFDNQPQHF
-	TRBV29-1	TRBJ2-1	TRBD1	TGCAGCGTTGAGAGACAGGGGAGCTACAATGAGCAGTTCTTC	CSVERQGSYNEQFF